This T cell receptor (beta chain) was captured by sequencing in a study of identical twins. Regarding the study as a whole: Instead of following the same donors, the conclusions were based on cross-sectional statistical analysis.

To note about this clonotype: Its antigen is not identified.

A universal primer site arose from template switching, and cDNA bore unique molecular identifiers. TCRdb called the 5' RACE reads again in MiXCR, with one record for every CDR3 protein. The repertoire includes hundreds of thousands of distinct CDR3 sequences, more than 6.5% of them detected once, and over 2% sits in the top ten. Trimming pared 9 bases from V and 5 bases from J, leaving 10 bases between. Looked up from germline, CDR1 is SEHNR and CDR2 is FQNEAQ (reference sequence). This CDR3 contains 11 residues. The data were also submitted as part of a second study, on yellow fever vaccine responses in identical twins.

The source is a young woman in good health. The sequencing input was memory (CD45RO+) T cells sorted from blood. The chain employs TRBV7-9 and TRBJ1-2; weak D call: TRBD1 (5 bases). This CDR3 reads CASGGEYGYTF. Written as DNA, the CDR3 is TGTGCCAGTGGGGGAGAGTATGGCTACACCTTC. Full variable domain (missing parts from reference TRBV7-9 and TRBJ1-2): DTGVSQNPRHKITKRGQNVTFRCDPISEHNRLYWYRQTLGQGPEFLTYFQNEAQLEKSRLLSDRFSAERPKGSFSTLEIQRTEQGDSAMYLCASGGEYGYTFGSGTRLTVV.